The 21 T cell receptor beta chains listed next were all sequenced from one sample in a study of early T cells in non-severe SARS-CoV-2 infection. Using its own MiXCR run on the 5' RACE reads, TCRdb lists one record per CDR3 protein. The table records tens of thousands of distinct CDR3 sequences, roughly 15% of them present only once. The source material was whole blood, sampled at baseline. These receptors were taken from an adult who was a healthcare worker with PCR-confirmed SARS-CoV-2 infection or an uninfected control (not recorded which).

V is TRBV29-1 and J is TRBJ2-7, with unresolved D. This CDR3 has 13 amino acids. With 7 bases removed from V and 2 bases from J, the gap between germline ends came to 15 bases. Germline CDR1 and CDR2: SQVTM and ANQGSEA. The CDR3 nucleotides are TGCAGCGCGGACCTCTTCTTCCCCTACGAGCAGTACTTC. As protein: CSADLFFPYEQYF.

Details on this clonotype: Compared with germline, one end of the junction differs, possibly owing to a read error. The V and J genes are TRBV19 and TRBJ2-3; 13 bases fit TRBD2. CDR1 LNHDA and CDR2 SQIVND come from the germline V gene (reference sequence). The CDR3 is 20 residues long. The DNA of the CDR3 is TGTGCCAGTAGCATAGATCTGCTGGGACTAGCGGGGCCGCGCACAGATACGCAGTATTTT. Translating gives CASSIDLLGLAGPRTDTQYF.

The chain recombines TRBV27 with TRBJ2-7; 11 positions match TRBD1. With 6 bases clipped from V and 0 bases from J, the junction kept 1 base outside the gene matches. This CDR3 region has 14 residues. CDR1 is MNHEY, CDR2 SMNVEV, per germline (reference sequence). The CDR3 DNA reads as TGTGCCAGCAGGGGGACAGGGGGCTCCTACGAGCAGTACTTC. This translates into CASRGTGGSYEQYF.

This clonotype was picked up a small number of times. The rearrangement uses TRBV6-2 or TRBV6-3 and TRBJ2-1; unclear D gene. Between the trimmed V and J ends, which lost 6 bases and 11 bases, there was a span of 11 bases. The CDR3 spans 11 residues. CDR1 MNHEY and CDR2 SVGEGT come from the germline V gene. The CDR3 loop reads CASRTPGQQFF. The CDR3 nucleotides are TGTGCCAGCAGGACTCCGGGTCAGCAGTTCTTC.

The chain has TRBV4-2 and TRBJ2-2; D is undetermined. V was trimmed by 2 bases and J by 4 bases, leaving 14 bases between them. Germline assignment: CDR1 LGHNA and CDR2 YNFKEQ. The CDR3 sequence is 16 residues long. The CDR3 region is CASSQSSPSPTGELFF. The CDR3 nucleotides are TGTGCCAGCAGCCAATCTTCCCCGTCGCCCACCGGGGAGCTGTTTTTT.

This clonotype was observed a handful of times. The chain has TRBV5-1 and TRBJ2-7; D is uncertain. Between the trimmed V and J ends, which lost 4 bases and 3 bases, there was a span of 8 bases. CDR3 length: 12 amino acids. The V gene's germline CDR1 is SGHRS and CDR2 YFSETQ. CDR3 coding DNA: TGCGCCAGCAGCCGAAACAACTACGAGCAGTACTTC. Translating it yields CASSRNNYEQYF. The complete variable domain, with remaining parts taken from reference TRBV5-1 and TRBJ2-7, reads KAGVTQTPRYLIKTRGQQVTLSCSPISGHRSVSWYQQTPGQGLQFLFEYFSETQRNKGNFPGRFSGRQFSNSRSEMNVSTLELGDSALYLCASSRNNYEQYFGPGTRLTVT.

This chain connects TRBV7-9 to TRBJ2-7; D uncertain. The CDR3 totals 16 residues. V shed 4 bases and J shed 6 bases, with 22 bases lying between them. Germline CDR1 is SEHNR and CDR2 is FQNEAQ (reference sequence). The CDR3 is CASSSSPEEWEREQYF. The DNA for the CDR3 is TGTGCCAGCAGCTCATCACCCGAGGAATGGGAACGCGAGCAGTACTTC. Variable domain in full (rest from reference TRBV7-9 and TRBJ2-7): DTGVSQNPRHKITKRGQNVTFRCDPISEHNRLYWYRQTLGQGPEFLTYFQNEAQLEKSRLLSDRFSAERPKGSFSTLEIQRTEQGDSAMYLCASSSSPEEWEREQYFGPGTRLTVT.

This clonotype appeared a few times. The chain employs TRBV29-1 and TRBJ2-1; unclear D gene. The CDR3 length is 15 residues. Trimming took off 0 bases at V and 4 bases at J, with 13 bases between the two ends. CDR1 is SQVTM, CDR2 ANQGSEA, per germline. The CDR3 sequence: CSVEDRNLPYNEQFF. The CDR3 DNA follows: TGCAGCGTTGAAGATCGAAACTTACCGTACAATGAGCAGTTCTTC.

At least ten counts were recorded for this clonotype. The chain combines TRBV25-1 with TRBJ1-1; TRBD1 might be the D (5 bases). The CDR3 length is 13 residues. V lost 1 base and J 9 bases, leaving 12 bases between the germline ends. The V gene's germline CDR1 is MGHDK and CDR2 SYGVNS. CDR3 protein: CASSESGRQQAFF. DNA of the CDR3: TGTGCCAGCAGTGAATCGGGGAGACAGCAAGCTTTCTTT.

This clonotype has only a few counts. This chain connects TRBV20-1 to TRBJ2-7, with D perhaps matching TRBD1 or TRBD2 (5 bases each). The germline V and J ends were trimmed by 7 bases and 2 bases, with 18 bases remaining between them. This CDR3 spans 14 amino acids. The germline gives CDR1 DFQATT, CDR2 SNEGSKA (reference sequence). CDR3 sequence (DNA): TGCAGTGTTTTCGGGACCTCAAGCCCCTACGAGCAGTACTTC. Amino acids: CSVFGTSSPYEQYF.

This clonotype was observed a handful of times. The rearrangement uses TRBV20-1 and TRBJ2-7; D possibly corresponds to TRBD2 (5 bases). The CDR3 totals 14 residues. The V gene lost 6 bases and the J gene lost 2 bases, with 17 bases spanning the gap. CDR1 DFQATT and CDR2 SNEGSKA come from the germline V gene (reference sequence). DNA of the CDR3: TGCAGTGCCAAGAGCGATCGGGGAACCTACGAGCAGTACTTC. This encodes CSAKSDRGTYEQYF.

This clonotype was seen at least ten times. CDR3 DNA: TGTGCCAGCAGTGAAGCGCTTATCGTACAGCCCCAGCATTTT. This sequence encodes CASSEALIVQPQHF. J is TRBJ1-5 and V is TRBV2; D uncertain. V was trimmed by 0 bases and J by 7 bases, leaving 10 bases between them. Germline CDR1 and CDR2: SNHLY and FYNNEI. The CDR3 loop spans 14 amino acids.

This clonotype was seen more than once but under ten times. The J gene is TRBJ2-7, the V gene TRBV6-5, with 9 bases matching TRBD2. This CDR3 region has 18 residues. V lost 0 bases, J lost 2 bases, and 11 bases stayed unmatched. The germline CDR1 and CDR2 sequences are MNHEY and SVGAGI. Written as DNA, the CDR3 is TGTGCCAGCAGTTACTCGTCCAGTAGCGGGAGTCCCCCCTACGAGCAGTACTTC. Its translation: CASSYSSSSGSPPYEQYF.

The genes are TRBV7-9 and TRBJ2-1; no definite D call. Per germline, CDR1 SEHNR and CDR2 FQNEAQ (reference sequence). CDR3 length: 12 amino acids. Deletions cut 5 bases from V and 9 bases from J, with 11 bases between. In nucleotides, the CDR3 is TGTGCCAGCAGCCCTACACTGAGTGAGCAGTTCTTC. Translating it yields CASSPTLSEQFF.

This chain connects TRBV3-1 to TRBJ2-7; D is unresolved. The CDR3 runs to 14 residues. CDR1 and CDR2 from the germline V gene are LGHDT and YNNKEL (reference sequence). With 5 bases removed from V and 0 bases from J, the gap between germline ends came to 11 bases. For the CDR3, the DNA is TGTGCCAGCAGCTCCACACGGGCCTCCTACGAGCAGTACTTC. Amino acids: CASSSTRASYEQYF.

The gene calls are TRBV6-6 and TRBJ2-3, with 10 positions matching TRBD2. Germline V gene lookup returns CDR1 MNHNY and CDR2 SVGAGI (reference sequence). The junction had 7 bases not matched to a gene; V was cut back by 5 bases and J by 5 bases. The length of the CDR3 is 15 residues. CDR3 DNA: TGTGCCAGCAGTCCTAGCGGGAGAGCTATAGATACGCAGTATTTT. Its protein product is CASSPSGRAIDTQYF.

CDR3 protein: CAGGGGGDQPQHF. Written as DNA, the CDR3 is TGTGCCGGAGGGGGTGGCGGAGATCAGCCCCAGCATTTT. This chain connects TRBV2 to TRBJ1-5; tentative D call: TRBD1 (6 bases). The CDR3 is made up of 13 amino acids. CDR1 and CDR2 (germline): SNHLY, FYNNEI. V lost 11 bases, J lost 5 bases, and 16 bases lay in between.

CDR3 in amino acids: CSARPSRSKAYEQYF. The CDR3 region has the DNA TGCAGCGCACGACCAAGCAGGTCCAAGGCCTACGAGCAGTACTTC. The genes are TRBV29-1 and TRBJ2-7; D remains unclear. Germline lookup yields CDR1 SQVTM and CDR2 ANQGSEA. There are 15 residues in the CDR3. Trimming stripped 7 bases from V and 2 bases from J, with 21 bases between.

The gene calls are TRBV14 and TRBJ1-1, with a weak D call TRBD1 (6 bases). Trimming cost V 7 bases and J 2 bases, with 11 bases left between them. Per germline, CDR1 SGHDN and CDR2 FVKESK. The length of the CDR3 is 13 residues. CDR3 sequence: CASTRQVNTEAFF. CDR3 DNA sequence: TGTGCCAGCACCAGACAGGTCAACACTGAAGCTTTCTTT.

This clonotype was observed a handful of times. The chain links TRBV4-1 to TRBJ2-7, with a weak D call TRBD1 (6 bases). CDR1 and CDR2 (germline): MGHRA, YSYEKL. V was pared by 6 bases and J by 4 bases, with 10 bases between. The length of the CDR3 is 12 residues. The CDR3 sequence is CASSRTGYEQYF. The CDR3 DNA is TGCGCCAGCAGTCGCACAGGGTACGAGCAGTACTTC.

In this sample, this clonotype turned up many times. The genes are TRBV7-7 and TRBJ2-5; TRBD2 matches at 9 bases. The germline V gene encodes CDR1 SSHAT and CDR2 FNYEAQ (reference sequence). The junction had 4 bases not matched to a gene; V was cut back by 4 bases and J by 4 bases. This CDR3 has 14 residues. CDR3 sequence (DNA): TGTGCCAGCAGCTCGGGACTAGCCGTAGAGACCCAGTACTTC. It codes for CASSSGLAVETQYF.